This T cell receptor (beta chain) appears in the sequencing data of a study of shared T cell receptors in the human thymus. Profiled with immunoSEQ multiplex PCR; TCRdb holds only in-frame clones, not every one. Seen here are some 760,000 clones, 80% to 90% observed once, and the top ten hold more than 0.01%. The germline V gene has CDR1 SGDLS and CDR2 YYNGEE. V gave up 3 bases and J gave up 4 bases; unmatched junction bases: 12. This CDR3 contains 17 residues. A further study also used this sample, focusing on human thymus T cells. According to that study: Congenital heart defects were the reason for the corrective surgery that the donors, healthy Finnish infants, were having. The authors found apparently biased V and J gene usage in thymic and blood repertoires.

J is TRBJ2-3 and V is TRBV9, with 9 bases fitting TRBD2. The receptor was isolated from a girl under three years old with a congenital heart defect. The sequenced sample consisted of thymocytes. The CDR3 nucleotides are TGTGCCAGCAGCGGACGCGGGGGGGCCGGGGTAGCAGATACGCAGTATTTT. Its translation is CASSGRGGAGVADTQYF.